A selection of T cell receptor beta chains follows, all from one sample in a study of T cells in Graves' hyperthyroidism and ophthalmopathy. TCRdb processed the multiplex PCR reads anew with MiXCR; each CDR3 protein has one entry. The profile shows a few hundred thousand distinct CDR3 sequences, roughly 13% of them singletons. The sample taken for sequencing was blood. These TCRs come from a woman in her thirties or forties with Graves' ophthalmopathy. Both conserved end residues are part of each CDR3. A D gene is named only where the DNA matches it firmly. Clone size is stated in some rows and not others, as once, few, many or a class when expanded.

.,TRBV9,TRBJ2-5,many,TGTGCCAGCAGCGTATCTAGCGTAGAGACCCAGTACTTC,CASSVSSVETQYF
TRBD1,TRBV12-3/TRBV12-4,TRBJ2-5,many,TGTGCCAGCAGTCCCGGGACAGGGAGAAAGTACTTC,CASSPGTGRKYF
.,TRBV5-8,TRBJ2-5,few,TGTGCCAGCATCTATTTAATCACCCAGTACTTC,CASIYLITQYF
TRBD1,TRBV5-1,TRBJ1-2,few,TGCGCCAGCAGTACGGGCGGGACAGACTATGGCTACACCTTC,CASSTGGTDYGYTF
TRBD2,TRBV30,TRBJ2-5,.,TGTGCCTGGGGACCTAGCGGGAGTTTTGCAGAGACCCAGTACTTC,CAWGPSGSFAETQYF
.,TRBV5-1,TRBJ1-2,many,TGCGCCAGCAGCTTAGGAGGGGACGAATATGGCTACACCTTC,CASSLGGDEYGYTF
.,TRBV2,TRBJ2-7,.,TGTGCCAGCAGTACCGGAAGGGGAAACTACGAGCAGTACTTC,CASSTGRGNYEQYF
.,TRBV7-8,TRBJ1-3,.,TGTGCCAGCAGCTTATTGCAGAGCGCCTCTGGAAACACCATATATTTT,CASSLLQSASGNTIYF
.,TRBV27,TRBJ1-2,many,TGTGCCAGCAGTCAACTTCCAGCCTATGGCTACACCTTC,CASSQLPAYGYTF
.,TRBV5-1,TRBJ1-4,.,TGCGCCAGCAGCTTGAGGGGGAATAATGAAAAACTGTTTTTT,CASSLRGNNEKLFF
.,TRBV18,TRBJ2-7,many,TGTGCCAGCTCACCACCAACGCGGTCGGGCTACGAGCAGTACTTC,CASSPPTRSGYEQYF
.,TRBV5-1,TRBJ1-5,.,TGCGCCAGCAGCTTGGGTGTGGGTTCCCAGCCCCAGCATTTT,CASSLGVGSQPQHF
.,TRBV12-3/TRBV12-4,TRBJ1-5,many,TGTGCCAGCAGCCCAATGGGAAATCAGCCCCAGCATTTT,CASSPMGNQPQHF
.,TRBV20-1,TRBJ1-5,.,TGCAGTGCTAGACGGGGCTGGGGGGCCAATCAGCCCCAGCATTTT,CSARRGWGANQPQHF
TRBD1,TRBV2,TRBJ2-7,many,TGTGCCAGCAGGCCCCCTCTCCGGGACAGGGATTCTCTCGAGCAGTACTTC,CASRPPLRDRDSLEQYF
TRBD1,TRBV28,TRBJ2-7,many,TGTGCCAGCAACCGAGGGGGACAGGACTACGAGCAGTACTTC,CASNRGGQDYEQYF
.,TRBV3-1,TRBJ2-7,many,TGTGCCAGCAGCCAACGAAAGGGGGAGCAGTACTTC,CASSQRKGEQYF
.,TRBV12-3/TRBV12-4,TRBJ1-1,many,TGTGCCAGCAGTCACGATGGCACTGAAGCTTTCTTT,CASSHDGTEAFF
TRBD2,TRBV19,TRBJ2-1,few,TGTGCCAGTAGTATCACTAGCGGGCCCAATGAGCAGTTCTTC,CASSITSGPNEQFF
TRBD1,TRBV28,TRBJ2-7,many,TGTGCCAGCAGTCGGACACAGGGGTCTTCCTACGAGCAGTACTTC,CASSRTQGSSYEQYF
.,TRBV12-3/TRBV12-4,TRBJ1-4,many,TGTGCCAGCAGTCTAGAAGCAAGTGAGGAAAAACTGTTTTTT,CASSLEASEEKLFF
.,TRBV11-1,TRBJ1-1,many,TGTGCCAGCAGCTTAGCGCGCCGGCGAGCTGAAGCTTTCTTT,CASSLARRRAEAFF
TRBD2,TRBV20-1,TRBJ2-1,.,TGCAGTGCTAGAGATCTGGCGTTAGCGGGAGCCTACAATGAGCAGTTCTTC,CSARDLALAGAYNEQFF
.,TRBV11-2,TRBJ2-5,.,TGTGCCAGCAGCTTCCCGGGAGAAGAGACCCAGTACTTC,CASSFPGEETQYF
TRBD1,TRBV30,TRBJ1-1,.,TGTGCCTGGGACCGGGACAGGGTCCCCATGAACACTGAAGCTTTCTTT,CAWDRDRVPMNTEAFF
.,TRBV7-9,TRBJ1-4,many,TGTGCCAGCAGCTTAGCGCTGTCCGAAAAACTGTTTTTT,CASSLALSEKLFF
TRBD2,TRBV7-2,TRBJ2-1,many,TGTGCCAGCAGCCTAGCCCGGACTAGAGCGCAGTTCTTC,CASSLARTRAQFF
.,TRBV10-3,TRBJ2-7,many,TGTGCCATCAAGGCGTTCACAGGGGAGGACTACGAGCAGTACTTC,CAIKAFTGEDYEQYF
.,TRBV3-1,TRBJ1-3,few,TGTGCCAGCAGCCAAGGTCATGGGGTCGGAAACACCATATATTTT,CASSQGHGVGNTIYF
TRBD1,TRBV28,TRBJ2-7,many,TGTGCCAGCAGCAGGACAGGGGGCGGTAACTACGAGCAGTACTTC,CASSRTGGGNYEQYF
.,TRBV7-9,TRBJ2-5,few,TGTGCCAGCAGCTACCGACCGGGTGGCCAAGAGACCCAGTACTTC,CASSYRPGGQETQYF
.,TRBV18,TRBJ1-4,few,TGTGCCAGCTCACCGGGAGGGGAAGAAAAACTGTTTTTT,CASSPGGEEKLFF
TRBD2,TRBV20-1,TRBJ2-4,few,TGCAGCGCGGGACTAGCGGGGAACTTAGCCAAAAACATTCAGTACTTC,CSAGLAGNLAKNIQYF
.,TRBV27,TRBJ2-7,many,TGTGCCAGCAGTTTTAGCCGCCTGTCCTACGAGCAGTACTTC,CASSFSRLSYEQYF
.,TRBV9,TRBJ2-2,.,TGTGCCAGCAGCGTGTTAGGGAGTGACACCGGGGAGCTGTTTTTT,CASSVLGSDTGELFF